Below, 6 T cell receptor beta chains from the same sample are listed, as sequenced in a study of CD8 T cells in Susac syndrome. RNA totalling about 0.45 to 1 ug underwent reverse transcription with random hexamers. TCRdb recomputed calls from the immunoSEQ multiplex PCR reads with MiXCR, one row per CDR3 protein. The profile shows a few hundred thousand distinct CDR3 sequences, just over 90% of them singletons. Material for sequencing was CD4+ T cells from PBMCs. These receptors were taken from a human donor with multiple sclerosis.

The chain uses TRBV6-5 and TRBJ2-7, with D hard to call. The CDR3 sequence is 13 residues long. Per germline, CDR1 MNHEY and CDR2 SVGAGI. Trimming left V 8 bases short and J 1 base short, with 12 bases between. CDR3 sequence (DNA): TGTGCCAGCGCGGCGTGGCAGTCCTACGAGCAGTACTTC. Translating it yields CASAAWQSYEQYF.

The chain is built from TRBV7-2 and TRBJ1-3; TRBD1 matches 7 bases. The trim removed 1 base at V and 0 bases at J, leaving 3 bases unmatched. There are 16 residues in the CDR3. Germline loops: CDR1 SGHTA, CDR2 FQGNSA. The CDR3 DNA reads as TGTGCCAGCAGCTTAGGGGGACAGCTCTCTGGAAACACCATATATTTT. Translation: CASSLGGQLSGNTIYF.

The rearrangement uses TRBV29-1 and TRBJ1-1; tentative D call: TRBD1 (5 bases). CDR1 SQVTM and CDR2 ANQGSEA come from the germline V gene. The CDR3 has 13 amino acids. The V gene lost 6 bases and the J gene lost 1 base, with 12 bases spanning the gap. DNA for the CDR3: TGCAGCGTGGGGCATGGAGAGAACACTGAAGCTTTCTTT. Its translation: CSVGHGENTEAFF. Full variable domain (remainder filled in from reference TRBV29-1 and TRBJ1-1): SAVISQKPSRDICQRGTSLTIQCQVDSQVTMMFWYRQQPGQSLTLIATANQGSEATYESGFVIDKFPISRPNLTFSTLTVSNMSPEDSSIYLCSVGHGENTEAFFGQGTRLTVV.

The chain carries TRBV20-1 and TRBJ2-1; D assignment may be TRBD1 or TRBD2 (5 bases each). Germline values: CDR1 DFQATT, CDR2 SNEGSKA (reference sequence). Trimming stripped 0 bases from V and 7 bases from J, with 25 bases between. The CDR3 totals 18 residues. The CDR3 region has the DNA TGCAGTGCTAGAGATCTGGGGGTTCCGGGGAACTCAGGGAATGAGCAGTTCTTC. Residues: CSARDLGVPGNSGNEQFF.

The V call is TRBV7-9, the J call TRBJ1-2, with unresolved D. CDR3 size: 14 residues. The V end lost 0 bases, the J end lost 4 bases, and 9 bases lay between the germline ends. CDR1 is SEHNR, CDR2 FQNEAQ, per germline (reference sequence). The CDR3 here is CASSLASWVYGYTF. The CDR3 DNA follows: TGTGCCAGCAGCTTAGCGAGCTGGGTCTATGGCTACACCTTC. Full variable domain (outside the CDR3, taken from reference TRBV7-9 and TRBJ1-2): DTGVSQNPRHKITKRGQNVTFRCDPISEHNRLYWYRQTLGQGPEFLTYFQNEAQLEKSRLLSDRFSAERPKGSFSTLEIQRTEQGDSAMYLCASSLASWVYGYTFGSGTRLTVV.

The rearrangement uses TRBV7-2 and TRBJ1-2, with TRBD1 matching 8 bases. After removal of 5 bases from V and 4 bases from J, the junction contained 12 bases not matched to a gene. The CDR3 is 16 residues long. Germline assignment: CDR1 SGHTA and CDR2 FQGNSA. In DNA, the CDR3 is TGTGCCAGCAGCCAGACCGGGACAGGAGAAGTCTATGGCTACACCTTC. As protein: CASSQTGTGEVYGYTF.